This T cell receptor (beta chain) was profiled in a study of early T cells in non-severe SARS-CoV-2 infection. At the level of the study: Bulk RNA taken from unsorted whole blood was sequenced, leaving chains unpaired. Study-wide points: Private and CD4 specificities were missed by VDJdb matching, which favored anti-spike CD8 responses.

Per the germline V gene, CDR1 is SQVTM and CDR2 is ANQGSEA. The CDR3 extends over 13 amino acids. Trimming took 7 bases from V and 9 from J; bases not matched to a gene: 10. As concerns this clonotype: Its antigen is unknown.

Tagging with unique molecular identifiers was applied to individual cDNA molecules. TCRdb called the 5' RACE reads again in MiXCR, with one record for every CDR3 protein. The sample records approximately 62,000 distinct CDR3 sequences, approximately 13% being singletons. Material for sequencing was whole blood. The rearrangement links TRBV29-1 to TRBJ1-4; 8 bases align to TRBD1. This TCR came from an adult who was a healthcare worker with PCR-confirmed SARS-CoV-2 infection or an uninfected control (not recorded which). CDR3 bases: TGCAGCGCCGCGGACAGGGTGGGAAAAAAACTGTTTTTT. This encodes CSAADRVGKKLFF. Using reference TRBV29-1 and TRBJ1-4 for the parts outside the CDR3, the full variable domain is SAVISQKPSRDICQRGTSLTIQCQVDSQVTMMFWYRQQPGQSLTLIATANQGSEATYESGFVIDKFPISRPNLTFSTLTVSNMSPEDSSIYLCSAADRVGKKLFFGSGTQLSVL.